The rows below give T cell receptor beta chains drawn from one sample of a study of identical twins. Each CDR3 protein is one row after TCRdb ran MiXCR on the 5' RACE reads. The data hold 300,000 to 400,000 distinct CDR3 sequences, with 9% to 15% observed a single time. This sample was shared with a second study, whose subject was yellow fever vaccine responses in identical twins.

Sequenced: CD8+ T cells sorted from blood. The receptors were gathered from a young woman in good health. Each CDR3 is given with its conserved first and last residue. Some rows have no size entry. The others give once, few or many, or a class for an expanded clone.

V: TRBV9
size: few
J: TRBJ2-1
CDR3: CASSDTGTTNNEQFF

V: TRBV5-1
size: many
J: TRBJ2-2
CDR3: CASSPSGLAGFANTGELFF

V: TRBV24-1
size: .
J: TRBJ1-2
CDR3: CATSDFGQLNLDYGYTF

V: TRBV20-1
size: few
J: TRBJ2-1
CDR3: CSARGLAVGSYNEQFF

V: TRBV5-5
size: few
J: TRBJ2-3
CDR3: CASSLGGDLNTDTQYF

V: TRBV15
size: many
J: TRBJ1-1
CDR3: CATSRDNKGPEAFF

V: TRBV4-1
size: few
J: TRBJ1-1
CDR3: CASSQTRTKNTEAFF

V: TRBV11-2
size: .
J: TRBJ2-5
CDR3: CASSSLDGLAEETQYF

V: TRBV15
size: .
J: TRBJ2-2
CDR3: CATSRTGTSVGELFF

V: TRBV20-1
size: few
J: TRBJ1-1
CDR3: CSARDFVTARHMNTEAFF

V: TRBV6-1
size: many
J: TRBJ2-4
CDR3: CASREGFLAKNIQYF

V: TRBV7-9
size: few
J: TRBJ2-1
CDR3: CASSLGLAGTYNEQFF

V: TRBV20-1
size: .
J: TRBJ1-1
CDR3: CSARDGVRDTEAFF

V: TRBV14
size: many
J: TRBJ2-7
CDR3: CASSQLYEQYF

V: TRBV4-1
size: .
J: TRBJ1-1
CDR3: CASSQTRDRKNTEAFF

V: TRBV28
size: few
J: TRBJ2-5
CDR3: CASSFRTSLETQYF

V: TRBV20-1
size: .
J: TRBJ2-3
CDR3: CSARDVGITDTQYF

V: TRBV3-1
size: many
J: TRBJ2-1
CDR3: CASSQEAPTAGSLTLYNEQFF

V: TRBV7-3
size: .
J: TRBJ2-1
CDR3: CASSLTQQGEQFF

V: TRBV7-2
size: .
J: TRBJ2-5
CDR3: CASSFWKRGTHQETQYF

V: TRBV6-1
size: few
J: TRBJ2-3
CDR3: CASSAHSGSADTQYF

V: TRBV3-1
size: few
J: TRBJ2-3
CDR3: CASSQDGGGVTDTQYF

V: TRBV7-9
size: .
J: TRBJ2-1
CDR3: CASSLQGDPYNEQFF

V: TRBV7-6
size: few
J: TRBJ2-1
CDR3: CASSLALGGYNEQFF

V: TRBV2
size: few
J: TRBJ1-1
CDR3: CASSADDSLNTEAFF

V: TRBV7-7
size: many
J: TRBJ2-3
CDR3: CASSPDPGLAGPDTQYF

V: TRBV7-9
size: few
J: TRBJ1-3
CDR3: CASSPPGTAGNTIYF

V: TRBV20-1
size: many
J: TRBJ2-7
CDR3: CSARTSGSIHEQYF

V: TRBV10-3
size: .
J: TRBJ1-2
CDR3: CAISEPGDYGYTF

V: TRBV6-2/TRBV6-3
size: many
J: TRBJ1-1
CDR3: CASRGTANTEAFF

V: TRBV7-9
size: .
J: TRBJ1-1
CDR3: CASRDMEDTEAFF

V: TRBV6-4
size: .
J: TRBJ2-7
CDR3: CASSESTSGSYEQYF

V: TRBV7-8
size: .
J: TRBJ2-1
CDR3: CASSLAEIAGGSYNEQFF

V: TRBV7-9
size: .
J: TRBJ2-7
CDR3: CASTQSGSNEQYF

V: TRBV6-1
size: .
J: TRBJ1-4
CDR3: CASSDFRGGEKLFF

V: TRBV7-9
size: .
J: TRBJ2-2
CDR3: CASSSGGSNTGELFF

V: TRBV5-1
size: .
J: TRBJ1-2
CDR3: CASSFDRNYGYTF

V: TRBV5-8
size: few
J: TRBJ2-1
CDR3: CASNEGTDRGGVNEQFF

V: TRBV7-9
size: .
J: TRBJ1-3
CDR3: CASSSTVSGNTIYF

V: TRBV28
size: few
J: TRBJ2-5
CDR3: CASSDPQETQYF

V: TRBV7-9
size: .
J: TRBJ1-4
CDR3: CASSPDRVTNEKLFF

V: TRBV20-1
size: .
J: TRBJ2-7
CDR3: CSARDRDSNYEQYF

V: TRBV7-9
size: .
J: TRBJ2-1
CDR3: CASSLLAGKRNEQFF

V: TRBV5-1
size: few
J: TRBJ2-4
CDR3: CASSFRLRLLAKNIQYF

V: TRBV7-3
size: .
J: TRBJ2-1
CDR3: CASSLNGGRYNEQFF

V: TRBV10-2
size: few
J: TRBJ1-1
CDR3: CASSGRTVEAFF

V: TRBV6-1
size: .
J: TRBJ2-1
CDR3: CASSGTSGRPPNEQFF

V: TRBV9
size: .
J: TRBJ2-1
CDR3: CASSATGLVYNEQFF